There are a few counts of the clone carrying this TCR beta chain. The antigen remains unidentified. This sample is drawn from a study of cytomegalovirus exposure and HLA in healthy donors. Notes on the study in general: A later look showed TCR association rates differing by HLA locus, highest for DRB1 and lowest for HLA-C. In vitro testing confirmed a few CMV-associated chains as specific for CMV antigens.

The PCR was carried out with 60 Vbeta primers and 13 Jbeta primers. Original processing notes: Roughly 11 million shared chains were among around 78 million unique TCR beta chains counted in a later analysis. Profiled with immunoSEQ multiplex PCR; TCRdb holds only in-frame clones, not every one. That table supplies the V and J calls and clone size; D and trimming were determined from the DNA. The sample lists 200,000 to 250,000 clones; 65% to 85% were seen once. Healthy bone marrow donors made up the donors. This sequence originates from a man aged 30 to 39 in good health and CMV-seronegative. Sequenced input: PBMCs.

The CDR3 is CASRRGATNEKLFF. The DNA for the CDR3 is TGTGCCAGCAGGCGGGGAGCAACTAATGAAAAACTGTTTTTT. The rearrangement joins TRBV6-5 to TRBJ1-4; D uncertain. V was trimmed by 6 bases and J by 0 bases, leaving 8 bases between them. Looked up from germline, CDR1 is MNHEY and CDR2 is SVGAGI. CDR3 size: 14 residues.